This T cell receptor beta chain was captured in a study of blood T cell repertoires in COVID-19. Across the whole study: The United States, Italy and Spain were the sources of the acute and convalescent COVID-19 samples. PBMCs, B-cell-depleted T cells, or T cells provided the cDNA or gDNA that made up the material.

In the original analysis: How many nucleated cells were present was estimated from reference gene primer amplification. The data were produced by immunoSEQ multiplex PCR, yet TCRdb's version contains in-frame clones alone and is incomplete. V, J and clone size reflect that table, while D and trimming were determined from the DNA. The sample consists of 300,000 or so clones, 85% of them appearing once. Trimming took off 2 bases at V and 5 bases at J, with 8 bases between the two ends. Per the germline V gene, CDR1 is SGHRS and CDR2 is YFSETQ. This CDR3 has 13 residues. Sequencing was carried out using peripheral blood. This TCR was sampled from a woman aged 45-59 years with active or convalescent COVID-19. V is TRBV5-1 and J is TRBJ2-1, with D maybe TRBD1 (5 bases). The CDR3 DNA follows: TGCGCCAGCAGCTTAAGGGGCCACAATGAGCAGTTCTTC. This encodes CASSLRGHNEQFF.